The 6 T cell receptor beta chains in this list originate from one sample, sequenced in a study of PD-1 blockade in classical Hodgkin lymphoma. Libraries were prepared by immunoSEQ multiplex PCR; TCRdb keeps only in-frame clonotypes and omits some of them. The sample includes some 93,000 clones, roughly 89% of them seen just once. Brentuximab vedotin exposure varied among the patients, all of whom had relapsed after autologous stem cell transplantation. The source was peripheral blood mononuclear cells (PBMCs), collected before the second cycle of nivolumab. Receptors were obtained from a human donor with classical Hodgkin lymphoma.

The rearrangement uses TRBV19 and TRBJ1-5; D might be TRBD1 (5 bases). Trimming left V 1 base short and J 0 bases short, with 13 bases between. Germline CDR1 is LNHDA and CDR2 is SQIVND (reference sequence). The CDR3 extends over 17 amino acids. In DNA, the CDR3 is TGTGCCAGTAGTATAGGGCAGGGAGTTATTAGCAATCAGCCCCAGCATTTT. Residues: CASSIGQGVISNQPQHF.

V and J are TRBV7-8 and TRBJ2-7, with 7 bases lining up with TRBD1. Germline V gene lookup returns CDR1 SGHVS and CDR2 FQNEAQ. Trimming took 3 bases from V and 4 from J; bases not matched to a gene: 6. The CDR3 contains 14 residues. CDR3 loop: CASSLWTGHYEQYF. The CDR3 DNA sequence: TGTGCCAGCAGCTTGTGGACAGGTCATTACGAGCAGTACTTC.

This chain connects TRBV28 to TRBJ2-3; 10 bases map to TRBD1. CDR3 length equals 16 residues. V was clipped by 8 bases and J by 5 bases; unmatched bases: 13. Looked up from germline, CDR1 is MDHEN and CDR2 is SYDVKM. CDR3 DNA sequence: TGTGCCAGCTACTCTGCTTTGGGACAGGGGAGAGATACGCAGTATTTT. It codes for CASYSALGQGRDTQYF. The whole variable domain, remainder taken from reference TRBV28 and TRBJ2-3, is DVKVTQSSRYLVKRTGEKVFLECVQDMDHENMFWYRQDPGLGLRLIYFSYDVKMKEKGDIPEGYSVSREKKERFSLILESASTNQTSMYLCASYSALGQGRDTQYFGPGTRLTVL.

The sample holds one count of this clone. The chain recombines TRBV19 with TRBJ1-5; perhaps TRBD1 as D (5 bases). From germline, CDR1 is LNHDA and CDR2 SQIVND (reference sequence). This CDR3 spans 15 amino acids. The ends were cut back, 0 bases at V and 3 bases at J, with 9 bases in the middle. The CDR3: CASSIDRGVNQPQHF. DNA for the CDR3: TGTGCCAGTAGTATAGATCGGGGGGTCAATCAGCCCCAGCATTTT.

The chain has TRBV29-1 and TRBJ2-7, with 10 nucleotides matching TRBD2. This CDR3 contains 15 residues. With 2 bases clipped from V and 3 bases from J, the junction kept 7 bases outside the gene matches. Germline values: CDR1 SQVTM, CDR2 ANQGSEA. In nucleotides, the CDR3 is TGCAGCGTTGAAACCCTAGCGGGGGTAGTCTACGAGCAGTACTTC. Its translation is CSVETLAGVVYEQYF.

The rearrangement joins TRBV6-6 to TRBJ1-4; unclear D gene. The V gene lost 0 bases and the J gene lost 8 bases, with 10 bases spanning the gap. Per germline, CDR1 MNHNY and CDR2 SVGAGI (reference sequence). The CDR3 extends over 14 amino acids. CDR3 bases: TGTGCCAGCAGTTACTCGGGCGGAAGCGAAAAACTGTTTTTT. Its protein product is CASSYSGGSEKLFF.